Ten or more counts support the clone carrying this T cell receptor (beta chain). The germline V gene encodes CDR1 SQVTM and CDR2 ANQGSEA. CDR3 length: 14 amino acids. Trimming removed 0 bases from V and 1 base from J, with 10 bases in between. Libraries for TCR beta were made by quantitative 5'-RACE with molecular barcodes. In TCRdb, the 5' RACE reads were re-called with MiXCR into one record per CDR3 protein. The sample has 290,000 or so distinct CDR3 sequences, roughly 20% seen once; the top ten hold 3.5%. This specimen belongs to a study of CD8 T cells in ankylosing spondylitis. Sequenced input: blood, either unsorted or a sorted T cell fraction (not recorded which). The TCR sequence derives from a female donor with ankylosing spondylitis or in good health (not recorded which). This chain joins TRBV29-1 and TRBJ2-7; D gene unclear. CDR3 nucleotides: TGCAGCGTTGAAGAAGGGCTAGGATCCTACGAGCAGTACTTC. As protein: CSVEEGLGSYEQYF.